This TCR beta chain was captured by sequencing in a study of blood T cell repertoires in COVID-19. Overall study context: Specimens from acute and convalescent COVID-19 originated in the United States, Italy and Spain. In each case, the material was cDNA or gDNA derived from T cells, B-cell-depleted T cells, or PBMCs.

The V gene lost 8 bases and the J gene lost 0 bases, with 14 bases spanning the gap. Germline lookup yields CDR1 LGHNA and CDR2 YNFKEQ. The CDR3 runs to 15 residues. Authors' analysis steps: Quantification of nucleated cells was approximated via reference gene primer amplification. Measured with immunoSEQ multiplex PCR; TCRdb has only the in-frame clones, and not every one. The V and J calls and clone size come from that table; D and trimming were worked out from the DNA. The repertoire consists of about 210,000 clones, with almost 85% occurring once and the leading ten covering about 7.3%. The source of this sequence is a woman aged 45-60 years with active or convalescent COVID-19. This sequence joins TRBV4-2 and TRBJ2-1, with a tentative D call TRBD2 (5 bases). The sample taken for sequencing was peripheral blood. CDR3 region: CASSQRSSSYNEQFF. Written as DNA, the CDR3 is TGTGCCAGCTCCCAGCGGTCCAGCTCCTACAATGAGCAGTTCTTC.